This TCR beta chain was sequenced for a study of spatial heterogeneity in lung cancer. The time point denotes: sample taken at primary tumor resection. Without sorting, whole RNA was sequenced from tumor, nontumor lung or frozen PBMC. This clonotype is medium-sized in the sample. The antigen remains unidentified. MiXCR, run by TCRdb on the 5' RACE reads, gives a single entry per CDR3 protein. The sample yields 7,500 to 9,000 distinct CDR3 sequences, about 9.3% seen once. Broader study findings: The study found that expanded intratumoral alpha and beta TCR counts tracked tumor mutation counts.

The TCR comes from a male donor with early-stage non-small cell lung cancer. The sequencing used lung tumor tissue, collected at surgery.

The CDR3 protein is CASSLSGGDTEAFF. The CDR3 bases are TGTGCCAGCAGTTTGTCAGGGGGCGACACTGAAGCTTTCTTT. The chain couples TRBV12-3 or TRBV12-4 to TRBJ1-1, with 8 bases identical to TRBD1. This CDR3 is 14 amino acids long. V trimming: 3 bases; J trimming: 3 bases; junction bases outside the gene matches: 3.